This TCR beta chain was profiled in a study of Graves' ophthalmopathy and Graves' hyperthyroidism. Beta-chain TCR CDR3 regions were amplified from RNA transcripts. Second-round multiplex PCR followed a first-round RT-PCR using HTBI primers. TCRdb itself ran the multiplex PCR reads through MiXCR, one entry per CDR3 protein. The top ten hold 2.4% of the sample, which has more than 300,000 distinct CDR3 sequences, about 15% seen once. This clonotype was observed at least ten times. Sequenced sample: peripheral blood. This TCR was recovered from an adult woman with stable Graves' hyperthyroidism.

CDR3 region: CASSLLFAEAFF. For the CDR3, the DNA is TGTGCCAGCAGCTTACTCTTCGCTGAAGCTTTCTTT. The rearrangement links TRBV7-2 to TRBJ1-1; no clear D gene. The CDR3 runs to 12 residues. CDR1 and CDR2 from the germline V gene are SGHTA and FQGNSA. V lost 2 bases to trimming and J lost 6 bases, with 7 bases between them.